This TCR beta chain stems from a study of T cell repertoires in cytomegalovirus infection. On the study more broadly: Indications of both CMV infection and matching HLA type were provided by public TCR beta signatures. The study, taken as a whole, reports: CMV-specific HLA-C-restricted TCR beta clonotypes dominated the ex vivo response. Summed public TCR beta family frequency identified CMV carriers bearing the relevant HLA.

TCRdb analysed the reads with MiXCR anew, one entry per CDR3 protein. The sample lists 310,000 or so distinct CDR3 sequences; roughly a tenth were seen once. At least ten counts were recorded for this clonotype. Antigen specificity is unknown. V was pared by 1 base and J by 3 bases, with 6 bases of the junction left unmatched. This CDR3 spans 15 amino acids. From germline, CDR1 is SGHVS and CDR2 FNYEAQ. The clonotype comes from a human donor in good health (CMV status not recorded). Some clones in this sample may be carry-over from other donors' samples. Sequences were obtained from PBMCs. This chain connects TRBV7-6 to TRBJ2-7; 7 bases fit TRBD2. CDR3 bases: TGTGCCAGCAGCTTAGACGCAGCGGGGTACTACGAGCAGTACTTC. Translating it yields CASSLDAAGYYEQYF. The full variable domain, completed using reference TRBV7-6 and TRBJ2-7, is GAGVSQSPRYKVTKRGQDVALRCDPISGHVSLYWYRQALGQGPEFLTYFNYEAQQDKSGLPNDRFSAERPEGSISTLTIQRTEQRDSAMYRCASSLDAAGYYEQYFGPGTRLTVT.